Listed below are T cell receptor beta chains from one sample, sequenced in a study of response to subunit inactivated influenza vaccine. One entry per CDR3 protein results from TCRdb running MiXCR on the RT-PCR reads. This sample has about 570,000 distinct CDR3 sequences; about 11% occur once, and the top ten carry 9.5% to 11%. This sample also belongs to another study, concerning T cells expressing NK-cell markers.

The sample here was PBMCs from blood, taken on the day of vaccination. These receptors all come from a man aged 50 to 59 who received an inactivated influenza vaccine. Both conserved end residues are part of each CDR3. A D gene is named only where the DNA matches it firmly. The size field is filled for only some rows; it gives once, few, many or a size class.

v_call	clone_size	cdr3_length	j_call	d_call	cdr3_aa	cdr3_nt
TRBV7-9	-	17	TRBJ1-3	-	CASSFKQTSLSGNTIYF	TGTGCCAGCAGCTTCAAGCAAACAAGTCTCTCTGGAAACACCATATATTTT
TRBV12-3/TRBV12-4	few	14	TRBJ2-1	TRBD1	CASRGTGFGNEQFF	TGTGCCAGCAGAGGGACAGGGTTCGGAAATGAGCAGTTCTTC
TRBV20-1	few	16	TRBJ1-5	-	CSARDVRGGAGMPQHF	TGCAGTGCTAGAGATGTGAGAGGAGGGGCGGGTATGCCCCAGCATTTT
TRBV5-1	many	14	TRBJ2-3	TRBD2	CASKGSGGSDTQYF	TGCGCCAGCAAAGGTAGCGGGGGCTCAGATACGCAGTATTTT
TRBV20-1	-	16	TRBJ2-5	TRBD2	CSARGTSGSLQETQYF	TGCAGTGCTAGAGGGACTAGCGGGAGCCTCCAAGAGACCCAGTACTTC
TRBV7-2	few	12	TRBJ2-1	TRBD1	CASSPRDRTQFF	TGTGCCAGCAGCCCTCGGGACAGAACTCAGTTCTTC
TRBV7-6	many	16	TRBJ2-1	TRBD2	CASSLEVLAGYNEQFF	TGTGCCAGCAGCTTAGAGGTCCTAGCGGGATACAATGAGCAGTTCTTC
TRBV20-1	few	16	TRBJ2-3	-	CSAAILSGARTDTQYF	TGCAGTGCTGCAATCCTTAGCGGTGCCCGCACAGATACGCAGTATTTT
TRBV2	few	14	TRBJ2-3	-	CATKGVSSTDTQYF	TGTGCCACAAAGGGAGTCTCTAGCACAGATACGCAGTATTTT
TRBV5-5	once	15	TRBJ2-7	-	CASSGAQESSYEQYF	TGTGCCAGCAGCGGGGCTCAAGAGAGCTCCTACGAGCAGTACTTC
TRBV4-2	few	15	TRBJ2-3	TRBD2	CASRRIAGDTDTQYF	TGTGCCAGCAGGCGTATAGCGGGTGACACAGATACGCAGTATTTT
TRBV5-1	few	14	TRBJ2-1	TRBD2	CASSLRLAENEQFF	TGCGCCAGCAGCTTACGACTAGCGGAAAATGAGCAGTTCTTC
TRBV20-1	few	12	TRBJ2-7	TRBD2	CSAERGTYEQYF	TGCAGTGCCGAGCGGGGAACCTACGAGCAGTACTTC
TRBV5-1	-	16	TRBJ2-7	TRBD2	CASSLATQRESLEQYF	TGCGCCAGCAGCTTGGCGACCCAGCGGGAGTCATTAGAGCAGTACTTC
TRBV9	-	16	TRBJ2-5	TRBD2	CASSVGGLAGKETQYF	TGTGCCAGCAGTGTAGGCGGACTAGCGGGGAAAGAGACCCAGTACTTC
TRBV7-9	-	16	TRBJ2-7	-	CASSLPRASGRDEQYF	TGTGCCAGCAGCTTACCTCGAGCCTCAGGCAGGGACGAGCAGTACTTC
TRBV3-1	-	16	TRBJ2-7	TRBD1	CASSLRTGTGFYEQYF	TGTGCCAGCAGCCTGAGAACCGGGACAGGGTTTTACGAGCAGTACTTC
TRBV24-1	many	17	TRBJ2-1	TRBD2	CATSDPRTSGKLNEQFF	TGTGCCACCAGTGATCCCCGGACTAGCGGGAAATTGAATGAGCAGTTCTTC
TRBV6-2/TRBV6-3	-	11	TRBJ2-1	-	CASSQSLQRFF	TGTGCCAGCAGCCAGAGTTTACAGCGGTTCTTC
TRBV4-2	few	15	TRBJ2-2	-	CASSQGRSDTGELFF	TGTGCCAGCAGCCAAGGGAGGTCGGACACCGGGGAGCTGTTTTTT
TRBV27	few	16	TRBJ2-5	TRBD2	CASSLYSGRSGETQYF	TGTGCCAGCAGTTTATACAGCGGGAGGTCAGGGGAGACCCAGTACTTC
TRBV7-2	few	13	TRBJ2-3	-	CASSAGRFDTQYF	TGTGCCAGCAGCGCGGGTCGTTTTGATACGCAGTATTTT
TRBV7-2	-	17	TRBJ1-5	TRBD1	CASSPTSGTGGNQPQHF	TGTGCCAGCAGCCCCACGTCCGGGACAGGGGGCAATCAGCCCCAGCATTTT
TRBV4-2	-	16	TRBJ2-7	-	CASSPVTGKGSYEQYF	TGTGCCAGCAGCCCGGTGACAGGAAAGGGATCCTACGAGCAGTACTTC
TRBV7-2	-	16	TRBJ2-7	TRBD2	CASSHPRGGGLREQYF	TGTGCCAGCAGCCACCCACGGGGGGGAGGTCTTCGCGAGCAGTACTTC
TRBV12-3/TRBV12-4	few	15	TRBJ2-5	TRBD2	CASSPSGGAVETQYF	TGTGCCAGCAGTCCCAGCGGGGGGGCCGTGGAGACCCAGTACTTC
TRBV12-3/TRBV12-4	many	15	TRBJ2-3	-	CASSLRGTSTDTQYF	TGTGCCAGCAGTTTGCGCGGGACTAGCACAGATACGCAGTATTTT
TRBV2	-	13	TRBJ2-5	TRBD2	CASSPGRRETQYF	TGTGCCAGCAGTCCCGGGAGGCGAGAGACCCAGTACTTC
TRBV12-3/TRBV12-4	-	19	TRBJ2-2	-	CASSTNPRDSKTRTGELFF	TGTGCCAGCAGTACCAACCCCCGGGACTCCAAGACGAGGACCGGGGAGCTGTTTTTT
TRBV20-1	-	12	TRBJ2-1	-	CSANPAFYEQFF	TGCAGTGCTAATCCTGCGTTTTATGAGCAGTTCTTC
TRBV6-2/TRBV6-3	-	13	TRBJ2-2	-	CASRDITGGELFF	TGTGCCAGCAGAGACATAACAGGCGGGGAGCTGTTTTTT
TRBV5-1	many	16	TRBJ2-1	TRBD2	CASSLASGTSIYEQFF	TGCGCCAGCAGCTTAGCCTCCGGGACTAGCATCTATGAGCAGTTCTTC
TRBV20-1	few	14	TRBJ1-5	TRBD1	CSAREGAANQPQHF	TGCAGTGCTAGGGAGGGGGCGGCCAATCAGCCCCAGCATTTT
TRBV7-3	many	14	TRBJ2-1	-	CASSLNGVIDEQFF	TGTGCCAGCAGCTTAAACGGCGTTATTGATGAGCAGTTCTTC
TRBV7-6	-	16	TRBJ2-1	-	CASSLVASISYNEQFF	TGTGCCAGCAGCTTAGTTGCCTCCATCTCCTACAATGAGCAGTTCTTC
TRBV6-2/TRBV6-3	few	14	TRBJ1-2	TRBD1	CASSYSADRAGYTF	TGTGCCAGCAGTTACTCCGCGGACAGGGCTGGCTACACCTTC
TRBV5-1	many	13	TRBJ2-1	TRBD2	CASHPTSGGEQFF	TGCGCCAGCCACCCGACTAGCGGGGGGGAGCAGTTCTTC
TRBV15	few	13	TRBJ2-5	-	CATSESKRETQYF	TGTGCCACCAGCGAGTCTAAGCGGGAGACCCAGTACTTC
TRBV10-2	-	16	TRBJ2-5	TRBD2	CASSDGLAVYPETQYF	TGCGCCAGCAGTGATGGACTAGCGGTTTACCCCGAGACCCAGTACTTC
TRBV6-1	few	15	TRBJ2-5	TRBD2	CASSEPAGGGETQYF	TGTGCCAGCAGTGAACCGGCGGGGGGGGGAGAGACCCAGTACTTC
TRBV18	once	13	TRBJ1-5	-	CASSPEGGGPQHF	TGTGCCAGCTCACCAGAGGGGGGTGGGCCCCAGCATTTT
TRBV5-1	-	15	TRBJ2-1	TRBD2	CASSTWTSGDNEQFF	TGCGCCAGCAGCACCTGGACTAGCGGGGACAATGAGCAGTTCTTC
TRBV11-1	once	19	TRBJ2-7	TRBD1	CASSDDPGTAKKKLYEQYF	TGTGCCAGCAGCGACGATCCCGGGACAGCTAAAAAAAAGTTGTACGAGCAGTACTTC
TRBV5-1	few	13	TRBJ2-5	TRBD1	CASSSGQSETQYF	TGCGCCAGCAGCTCGGGACAGAGTGAGACCCAGTACTTC
TRBV6-2/TRBV6-3	-	14	TRBJ2-7	-	CASRSLAVSYEQYF	TGTGCCAGCAGGTCCTTAGCGGTGAGCTACGAGCAGTACTTC
TRBV10-3	-	12	TRBJ2-7	-	CAISDDLYEQYF	TGTGCCATCAGTGACGACCTCTACGAGCAGTACTTC
TRBV6-2/TRBV6-3	-	16	TRBJ1-2	TRBD1	CASSRWPGGSGYGYTF	TGTGCCAGCAGTCGATGGCCAGGGGGGAGTGGGTATGGCTACACCTTC
TRBV12-3/TRBV12-4	-	14	TRBJ2-2	-	CASIRRANTGELFF	TGTGCCAGCATCCGACGTGCGAACACCGGGGAGCTGTTTTTT
TRBV5-1	-	15	TRBJ2-2	-	CASSLGRGSTGELFF	TGCGCCAGCAGCTTGGGGAGGGGCTCCACCGGGGAGCTGTTTTTT
TRBV20-1	few	14	TRBJ2-1	TRBD2	CSARKLAGTNEQFF	TGCAGTGCTAGAAAACTAGCGGGTACAAATGAGCAGTTCTTC
TRBV4-2	-	15	TRBJ2-7	-	CASSQDDHWSYEQYF	TGTGCCAGCAGCCAAGATGATCACTGGTCCTACGAGCAGTACTTC
TRBV30	-	13	TRBJ2-1	-	CAWAGQIGNEQFF	TGTGCCTGGGCCGGGCAAATTGGCAATGAGCAGTTCTTC
TRBV6-1	-	15	TRBJ2-3	-	CASSDRFSGSDTQYF	TGTGCCAGCAGTGACAGGTTTTCGGGAAGCGATACGCAGTATTTT
TRBV24-1	-	13	TRBJ2-7	-	CATSESRVHEQYF	TGTGCCACCAGTGAGTCTAGGGTCCACGAGCAGTACTTC
TRBV15	many	15	TRBJ2-2	-	CATSRDRVGSGELFF	TGTGCCACCAGCAGAGATAGGGTCGGTTCCGGGGAGCTGTTTTTT
TRBV7-6	-	14	TRBJ1-1	-	CASSPGAGYTEAFF	TGTGCCAGCAGCCCCGGGGCAGGATACACTGAAGCTTTCTTT
TRBV5-1	-	16	TRBJ2-1	-	CASSLTASGTYNEQFF	TGCGCCAGCAGCTTGACCGCGAGCGGAACCTACAATGAGCAGTTCTTC
TRBV6-1	-	15	TRBJ2-1	TRBD2	CASRLTSGEYNEQFF	TGTGCCAGCAGACTGACTAGCGGAGAATACAATGAGCAGTTCTTC
TRBV20-1	-	15	TRBJ2-3	TRBD1	CSANDRGRSTDTQYF	TGCAGTGCTAATGACAGGGGACGAAGCACAGATACGCAGTATTTT